This is a list of T cell receptor beta chains from one sample in a study of blood T cell repertoires in COVID-19. Assay used: immunoSEQ multiplex PCR; TCRdb lists only in-frame clones, some missing. The sample has 150,000 to 200,000 clones; over 75% are singletons. Sequencing was carried out using peripheral blood. Receptor source: an elderly woman with acute or convalescent COVID-19. The CDR3 runs from the conserved cysteine through the conserved F or W. The order of the fields is V gene, J gene, D gene, clone size, CDR3 DNA, CDR3 protein. The D gene is left open where the match is weak. The size of a clone is reported for some rows only, either as once, few or many, or as a class for expanded clones.

V gene: TRBV3-1/TRBV3-2
J gene: TRBJ1-5
D gene: NA
clone size: NA
CDR3 DNA: TGTGCCAGCAGCCAAGATTTCGGTCCCCAGCATTTT
CDR3 protein: CASSQDFGPQHF

V gene: TRBV27
J gene: TRBJ1-2
D gene: NA
clone size: NA
CDR3 DNA: TGTGCCAGCTCCCTACGGGGGGCGAACTATGGCTACACCTTC
CDR3 protein: CASSLRGANYGYTF

V gene: TRBV24-1
J gene: TRBJ2-5
D gene: NA
clone size: few
CDR3 DNA: TGTGCCACCAGTGATGGAGTAGTCAAAGAGACCCAGTACTTC
CDR3 protein: CATSDGVVKETQYF

V gene: TRBV7-9
J gene: TRBJ2-6
D gene: NA
clone size: NA
CDR3 DNA: TGTGCCAGCAGCCCCCGGGACACACTGACTTTC
CDR3 protein: CASSPRDTLTF

V gene: TRBV9
J gene: TRBJ2-1
D gene: NA
clone size: NA
CDR3 DNA: TGTGCCAGCAGCGGAAGGGGGAGAGGCTACAATGAGCAGTTCTTC
CDR3 protein: CASSGRGRGYNEQFF

V gene: TRBV9
J gene: TRBJ1-5
D gene: TRBD1
clone size: NA
CDR3 DNA: TGTGCCAGCGCGCAGGGGACAGCCAATCAGCCCCAGCATTTT
CDR3 protein: CASAQGTANQPQHF

V gene: TRBV7-9
J gene: TRBJ2-2
D gene: TRBD1
clone size: NA
CDR3 DNA: TGTGCCAGCAGCCTAGCAGGGGGGAACACCGGGGAGCTGTTTTTT
CDR3 protein: CASSLAGGNTGELFF

V gene: TRBV7-2
J gene: TRBJ2-5
D gene: TRBD2
clone size: NA
CDR3 DNA: TGTGCCAGCAGTTGGATGCTAGCGGGGGCCCAAGAGACCCAGTACTTC
CDR3 protein: CASSWMLAGAQETQYF

V gene: TRBV18
J gene: TRBJ1-6
D gene: TRBD1
clone size: many
CDR3 DNA: TGTGCCAGCTCACAAAACAGGGGGCAAGGGTCACCCCTCCACTTT
CDR3 protein: CASSQNRGQGSPLHF

V gene: TRBV5-6
J gene: TRBJ2-3
D gene: TRBD1
clone size: once
CDR3 DNA: TGTGCCAGCAGCTTGGGACAGGGGTCCACAGATACGCAGTATTTT
CDR3 protein: CASSLGQGSTDTQYF

V gene: TRBV7-2
J gene: TRBJ1-3
D gene: TRBD1
clone size: NA
CDR3 DNA: TGTGCCAGCAGCTTAGTAAGGGGGCATGGAAACACCATATATTTT
CDR3 protein: CASSLVRGHGNTIYF

V gene: TRBV19
J gene: TRBJ1-4
D gene: NA
clone size: NA
CDR3 DNA: TGTGCCAGTAGTCCCCGGGAAGAGAAACTGTTTTTT
CDR3 protein: CASSPREEKLFF

V gene: TRBV2
J gene: TRBJ1-3
D gene: TRBD1
clone size: NA
CDR3 DNA: TGTGCCAGCGGACAGGGTTTCTCTGGAAACACCATATATTTT
CDR3 protein: CASGQGFSGNTIYF

V gene: TRBV4-1
J gene: TRBJ2-7
D gene: NA
clone size: NA
CDR3 DNA: TGCGCCAGCAGCCAAGAGAGGCCCTACGAGCAGTACTTC
CDR3 protein: CASSQERPYEQYF

V gene: TRBV11-2
J gene: TRBJ1-1
D gene: NA
clone size: NA
CDR3 DNA: TGTGCCAGCAGCGCGTTGAGGGTAAGAGGGACTGAAGCTTTCTTT
CDR3 protein: CASSALRVRGTEAFF

V gene: TRBV12-3/TRBV12-4
J gene: TRBJ1-2
D gene: TRBD1
clone size: NA
CDR3 DNA: TGTGCCAGCAGTTTCGGGACAGCCTATGGCTACACCTTC
CDR3 protein: CASSFGTAYGYTF

V gene: TRBV11-3
J gene: TRBJ2-1
D gene: TRBD2
clone size: NA
CDR3 DNA: TGTGCCAGCAGCCCTCAAGCGGGATCAAATAATGAGCAGTTCTTC
CDR3 protein: CASSPQAGSNNEQFF

V gene: TRBV7-6
J gene: TRBJ1-1
D gene: TRBD1
clone size: NA
CDR3 DNA: TGTGCCAGCAGCTCAACAGGGGGCGTCAACACTGAAGCTTTCTTT
CDR3 protein: CASSSTGGVNTEAFF

V gene: TRBV9
J gene: TRBJ2-2
D gene: NA
clone size: once
CDR3 DNA: TGTGCCAGCAGCGTAACGAGCGGGACCGGGGAGCTGTTTTTT
CDR3 protein: CASSVTSGTGELFF

V gene: TRBV5-1
J gene: TRBJ2-7
D gene: TRBD2
clone size: NA
CDR3 DNA: TGCGCCAGCAGCTTGGCTCAAGCGGGGGTCTACGAGCAGTACTTC
CDR3 protein: CASSLAQAGVYEQYF

V gene: TRBV5-4
J gene: TRBJ1-6
D gene: NA
clone size: NA
CDR3 DNA: TGTGCCAGCAGCCTGAGGAGCTCCTATAATTCACCCCTCCACTTT
CDR3 protein: CASSLRSSYNSPLHF

V gene: TRBV5-1
J gene: TRBJ2-3
D gene: NA
clone size: NA
CDR3 DNA: TGCGCCAGCAGCCCCAACCCTCTAGCGACTAGCACAGATACGCAGTATTTT
CDR3 protein: CASSPNPLATSTDTQYF

V gene: TRBV7-9
J gene: TRBJ1-4
D gene: NA
clone size: NA
CDR3 DNA: TGTGCCATCCGCCCCGGTATCGCAACTAATGAAAAACTGTTTTTT
CDR3 protein: CAIRPGIATNEKLFF

V gene: TRBV6-5
J gene: TRBJ2-5
D gene: TRBD2
clone size: NA
CDR3 DNA: TGTGCCAGCAGACTAGCGGGGGGGGAGACCCAGTACTTC
CDR3 protein: CASRLAGGETQYF

V gene: TRBV29-1
J gene: TRBJ2-5
D gene: NA
clone size: NA
CDR3 DNA: TGCAGCGTTGAGTCTACCCCTCACGAGACCCAGTACTTC
CDR3 protein: CSVESTPHETQYF

V gene: TRBV13
J gene: TRBJ1-4
D gene: TRBD1
clone size: NA
CDR3 DNA: TGTGCCAGCAGCCCACGCCGACAGGGGCGGGCTAATGAAAAACTGTTTTTT
CDR3 protein: CASSPRRQGRANEKLFF

V gene: TRBV2
J gene: TRBJ2-7
D gene: NA
clone size: NA
CDR3 DNA: TGTGCCAGCAGTGAGGCAGGGGTCGAGCAGTACTTC
CDR3 protein: CASSEAGVEQYF

V gene: TRBV4-1
J gene: TRBJ2-1
D gene: NA
clone size: NA
CDR3 DNA: TGCGCCAGCAGCCAAGGTAGCGGCGAATACAATGAGCAGTTCTTC
CDR3 protein: CASSQGSGEYNEQFF

V gene: TRBV18
J gene: TRBJ2-7
D gene: TRBD1
clone size: NA
CDR3 DNA: TGTGCCAGCTCGCCAAGGACAGGGACGCAAGAGCAGTACTTC
CDR3 protein: CASSPRTGTQEQYF

V gene: TRBV5-6
J gene: TRBJ1-1
D gene: TRBD1
clone size: NA
CDR3 DNA: TGTGCCAGCAGCTCGGGGGACAGGGGAATTGAAGCTTTCTTT
CDR3 protein: CASSSGDRGIEAFF

V gene: TRBV3-1/TRBV3-2
J gene: TRBJ1-1
D gene: NA
clone size: NA
CDR3 DNA: TGTGCCAGCAGCCAAGATTGGAGCCGACGAGCTTTCTTT
CDR3 protein: CASSQDWSRRAFF

V gene: TRBV18
J gene: TRBJ2-2
D gene: NA
clone size: once
CDR3 DNA: TGTGCCAGCCCGGACAGTCCGAACACCGGGGAGCTGTTTTTT
CDR3 protein: CASPDSPNTGELFF

V gene: TRBV3-1/TRBV3-2
J gene: TRBJ1-4
D gene: NA
clone size: NA
CDR3 DNA: TGTGCCAGCAGCCAACTGACCCCCCAGGATAATGAAAAACTGTTTTTT
CDR3 protein: CASSQLTPQDNEKLFF

V gene: TRBV7-2
J gene: TRBJ2-3
D gene: NA
clone size: NA
CDR3 DNA: TGTGCCAGCAGCAGTAGCACAATCACAGATACGCAGTATTTT
CDR3 protein: CASSSSTITDTQYF

V gene: TRBV5-4
J gene: TRBJ1-4
D gene: NA
clone size: NA
CDR3 DNA: TGTGCCAGCAGCTTGGATGGACGGGGGGAAAAACTGTTTTTT
CDR3 protein: CASSLDGRGEKLFF